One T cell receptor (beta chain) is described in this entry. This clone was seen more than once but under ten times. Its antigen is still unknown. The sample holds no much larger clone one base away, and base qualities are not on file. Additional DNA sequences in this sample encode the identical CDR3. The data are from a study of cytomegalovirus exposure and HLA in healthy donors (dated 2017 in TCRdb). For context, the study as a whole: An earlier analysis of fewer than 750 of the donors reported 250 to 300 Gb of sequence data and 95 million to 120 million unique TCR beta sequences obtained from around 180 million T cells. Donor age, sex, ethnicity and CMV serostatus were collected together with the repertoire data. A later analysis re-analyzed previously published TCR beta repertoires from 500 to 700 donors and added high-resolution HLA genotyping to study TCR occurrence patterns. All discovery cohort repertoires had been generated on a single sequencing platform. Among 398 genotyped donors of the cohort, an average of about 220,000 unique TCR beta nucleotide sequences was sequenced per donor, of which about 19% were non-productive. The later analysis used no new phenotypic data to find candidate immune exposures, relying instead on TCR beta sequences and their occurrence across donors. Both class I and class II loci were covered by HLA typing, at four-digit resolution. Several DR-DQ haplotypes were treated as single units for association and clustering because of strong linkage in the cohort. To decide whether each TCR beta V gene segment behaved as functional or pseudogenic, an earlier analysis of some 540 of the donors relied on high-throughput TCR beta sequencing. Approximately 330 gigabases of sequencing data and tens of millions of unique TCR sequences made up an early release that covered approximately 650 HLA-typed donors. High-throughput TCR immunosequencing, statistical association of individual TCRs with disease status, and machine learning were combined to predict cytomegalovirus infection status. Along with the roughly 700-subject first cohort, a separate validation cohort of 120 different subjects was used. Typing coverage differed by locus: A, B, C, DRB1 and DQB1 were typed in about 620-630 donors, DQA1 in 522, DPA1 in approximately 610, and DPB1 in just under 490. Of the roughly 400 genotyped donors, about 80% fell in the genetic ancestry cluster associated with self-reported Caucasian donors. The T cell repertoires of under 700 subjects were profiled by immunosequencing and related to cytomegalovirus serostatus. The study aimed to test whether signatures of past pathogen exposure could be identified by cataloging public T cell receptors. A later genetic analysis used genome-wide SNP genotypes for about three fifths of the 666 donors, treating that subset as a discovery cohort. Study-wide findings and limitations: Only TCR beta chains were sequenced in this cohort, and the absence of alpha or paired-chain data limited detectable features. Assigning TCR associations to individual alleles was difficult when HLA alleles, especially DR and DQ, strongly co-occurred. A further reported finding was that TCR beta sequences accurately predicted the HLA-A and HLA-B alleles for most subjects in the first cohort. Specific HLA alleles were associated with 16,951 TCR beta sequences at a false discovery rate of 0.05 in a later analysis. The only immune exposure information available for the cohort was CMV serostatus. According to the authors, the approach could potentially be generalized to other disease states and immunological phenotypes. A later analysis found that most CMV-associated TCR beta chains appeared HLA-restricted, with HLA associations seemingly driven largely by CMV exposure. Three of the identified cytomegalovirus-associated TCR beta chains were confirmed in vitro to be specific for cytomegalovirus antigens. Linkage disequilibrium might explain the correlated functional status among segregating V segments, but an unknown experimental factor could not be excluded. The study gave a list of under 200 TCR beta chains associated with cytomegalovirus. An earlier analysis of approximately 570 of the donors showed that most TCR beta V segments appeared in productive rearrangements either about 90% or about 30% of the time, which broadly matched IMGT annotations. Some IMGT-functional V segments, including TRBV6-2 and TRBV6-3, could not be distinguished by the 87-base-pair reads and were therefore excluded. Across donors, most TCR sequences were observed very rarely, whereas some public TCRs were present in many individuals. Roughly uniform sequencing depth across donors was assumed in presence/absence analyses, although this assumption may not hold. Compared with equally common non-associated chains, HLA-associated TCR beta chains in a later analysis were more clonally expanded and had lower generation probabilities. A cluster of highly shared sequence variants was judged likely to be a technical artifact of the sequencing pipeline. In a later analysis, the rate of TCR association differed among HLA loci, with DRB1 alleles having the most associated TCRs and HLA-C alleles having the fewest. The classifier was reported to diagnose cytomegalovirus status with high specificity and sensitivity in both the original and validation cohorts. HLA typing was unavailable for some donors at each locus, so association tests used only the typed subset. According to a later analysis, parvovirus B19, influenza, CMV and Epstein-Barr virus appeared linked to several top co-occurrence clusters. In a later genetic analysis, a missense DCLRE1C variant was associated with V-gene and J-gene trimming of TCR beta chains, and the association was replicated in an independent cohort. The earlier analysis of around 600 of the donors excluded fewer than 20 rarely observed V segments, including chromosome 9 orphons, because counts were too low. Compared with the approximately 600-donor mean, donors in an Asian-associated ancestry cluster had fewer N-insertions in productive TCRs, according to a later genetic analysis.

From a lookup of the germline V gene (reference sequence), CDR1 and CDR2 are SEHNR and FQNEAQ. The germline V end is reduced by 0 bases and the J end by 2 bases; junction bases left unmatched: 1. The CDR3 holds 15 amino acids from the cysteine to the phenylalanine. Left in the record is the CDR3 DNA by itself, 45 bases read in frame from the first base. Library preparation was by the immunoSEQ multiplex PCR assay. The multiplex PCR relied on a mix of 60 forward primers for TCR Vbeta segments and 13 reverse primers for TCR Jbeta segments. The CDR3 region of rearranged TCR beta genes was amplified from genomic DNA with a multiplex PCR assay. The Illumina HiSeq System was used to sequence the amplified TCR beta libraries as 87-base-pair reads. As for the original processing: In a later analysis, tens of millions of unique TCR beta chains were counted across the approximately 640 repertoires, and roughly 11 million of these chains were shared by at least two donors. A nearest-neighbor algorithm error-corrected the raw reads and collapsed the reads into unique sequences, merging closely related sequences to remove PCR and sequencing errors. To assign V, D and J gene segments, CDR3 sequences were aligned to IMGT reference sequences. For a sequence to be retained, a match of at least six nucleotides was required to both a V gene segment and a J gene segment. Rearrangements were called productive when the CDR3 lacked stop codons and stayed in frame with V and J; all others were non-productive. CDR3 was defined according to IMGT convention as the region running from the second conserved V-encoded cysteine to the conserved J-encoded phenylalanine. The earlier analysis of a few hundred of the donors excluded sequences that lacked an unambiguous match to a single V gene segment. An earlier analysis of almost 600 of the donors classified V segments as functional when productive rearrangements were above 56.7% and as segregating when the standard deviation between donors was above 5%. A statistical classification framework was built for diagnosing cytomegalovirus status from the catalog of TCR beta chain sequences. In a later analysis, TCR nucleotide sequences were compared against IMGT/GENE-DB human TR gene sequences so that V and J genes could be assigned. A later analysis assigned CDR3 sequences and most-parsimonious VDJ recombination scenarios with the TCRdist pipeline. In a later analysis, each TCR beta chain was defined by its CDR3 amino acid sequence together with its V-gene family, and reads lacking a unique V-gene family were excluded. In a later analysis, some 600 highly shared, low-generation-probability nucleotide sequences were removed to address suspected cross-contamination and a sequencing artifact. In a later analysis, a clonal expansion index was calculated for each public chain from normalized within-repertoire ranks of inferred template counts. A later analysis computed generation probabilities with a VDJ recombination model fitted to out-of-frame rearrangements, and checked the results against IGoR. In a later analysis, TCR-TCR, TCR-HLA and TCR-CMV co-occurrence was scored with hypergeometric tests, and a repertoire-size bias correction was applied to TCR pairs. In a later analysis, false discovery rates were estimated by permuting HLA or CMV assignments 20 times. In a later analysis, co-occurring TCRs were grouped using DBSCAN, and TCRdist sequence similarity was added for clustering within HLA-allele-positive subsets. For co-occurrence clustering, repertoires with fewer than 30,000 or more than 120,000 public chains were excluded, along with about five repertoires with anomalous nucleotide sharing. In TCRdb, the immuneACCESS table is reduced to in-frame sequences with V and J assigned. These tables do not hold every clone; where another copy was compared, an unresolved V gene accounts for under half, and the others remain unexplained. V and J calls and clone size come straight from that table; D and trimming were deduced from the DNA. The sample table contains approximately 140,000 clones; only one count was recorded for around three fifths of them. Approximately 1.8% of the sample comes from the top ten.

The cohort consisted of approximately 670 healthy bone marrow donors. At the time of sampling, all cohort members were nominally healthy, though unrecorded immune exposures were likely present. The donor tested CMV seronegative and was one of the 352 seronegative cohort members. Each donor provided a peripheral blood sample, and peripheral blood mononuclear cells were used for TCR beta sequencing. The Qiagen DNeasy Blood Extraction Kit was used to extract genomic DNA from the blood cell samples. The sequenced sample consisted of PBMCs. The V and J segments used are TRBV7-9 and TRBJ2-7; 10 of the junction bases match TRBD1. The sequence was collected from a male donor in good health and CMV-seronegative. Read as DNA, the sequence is TGTGCCAGCAGCTTAGCGGGACAGGGGCCCTACGAGCAGTACTTC. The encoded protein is CASSLAGQGPYEQYF.